The T cell receptor (beta chain) under discussion was sequenced for a study of beta chain features in type 1 diabetes. V lost 0 bases and J lost 10, with 10 bases in between. The CDR3 length is 13 residues. The germline V gene encodes CDR1 LGHNA and CDR2 YNFKEQ. Donors underwent one heparinised blood draw, 100 to 150 mL on average. CD4+ naive, central memory, regulatory and stem cell-like memory subsets were isolated by sorting on CD45RO/CCR7/CD25/CD127/CD95/CD27. This clone was seen a few times. The isolated RNA, all of it, was reverse transcribed, so expressed TCRB transcripts were what got sequenced. Sequencing used immunoSEQ multiplex PCR; TCRdb keeps in-frame clones, though not all of them. This sample has more than 350,000 clones, with roughly 11% found just once.

This clonotype was obtained from a woman between 18 and 29 years old in good health. The sample was naive CD4+ T cells from blood. The chain uses TRBV4-2 and TRBJ2-4; D may be TRBD1 (5 bases). This CDR3 is CASSQDRRGIQYF. CDR3 DNA sequence: TGTGCCAGCAGCCAAGATAGAAGGGGTATTCAGTACTTC.